The 32 T cell receptor beta chains below come from one sample, sequenced in a study of T cells in localized non-small cell lung cancer (dated by TCRdb to about 2020). Library generation was performed with the immunoSEQ multiplex PCR assay. In TCRdb, the immuneACCESS table is reduced to in-frame sequences with V and J assigned. These tables do not hold every clone; where another copy was compared, an unresolved V gene accounts for under half, and the others remain unexplained. Within this sample are roughly 67,000 clones, with roughly 81% of them counted one time only. Jointly, the top ten make up 13% of the sample. The sample consisted of peripheral blood, taken before any cancer treatment. The receptors here all came from a female donor aged 60 or older with stage I lung adenocarcinoma.

The J gene is TRBJ1-3, the V gene TRBV4-1, with TRBD1 matching 7 bases. The CDR3 loop spans 16 amino acids. The V gene's germline CDR1 is MGHRA and CDR2 YSYEKL. Trimming at V came to 4 bases and at J to 2 bases, leaving 8 bases not matched to a gene. The CDR3 DNA reads as TGCGCCAGCAGCCTTTTCACAGGGGCGGCTGGAAACACCATATATTTT. As protein: CASSLFTGAAGNTIYF.

The chain recombines TRBV5-1 with TRBJ2-5; 8 nucleotides line up with TRBD2. The CDR3 loop spans 15 amino acids. Germline V gene data show CDR1 as SGHRS and CDR2 as YFSETQ. The V and J ends lost 3 bases and 5 bases, in that order; junction bases with no gene match: 9. This chain's CDR3 is CASSSLRGGGETQYF. In nucleotides, the CDR3 is TGCGCCAGCAGCTCGCTCCGGGGGGGCGGTGAGACCCAGTACTTC.

The rearrangement joins TRBV11-3 to TRBJ2-3; D remains unclear. The CDR3 is 14 amino acids. The germline V gene has CDR1 SGHNT and CDR2 YENEEA. Trimming removed 1 base from V and 3 bases from J, with 8 bases in between. CDR3 sequence (DNA): TGTGCCAGCAGCTTAGGCAAGAAGACAGATACGCAGTATTTT. Translating it yields CASSLGKKTDTQYF.

V is TRBV11-3 and J is TRBJ1-5; D possibly corresponds to TRBD1 (5 bases). The CDR3 contains 15 residues. CDR1 is SGHNT, CDR2 YENEEA, per germline. With 9 bases removed from V and 3 bases from J, the gap between germline ends came to 18 bases. CDR3 DNA sequence: TGTGCCAGTCGACGGGGACTACCGGCCAATCAGCCCCAGCATTTT. It codes for CASRRGLPANQPQHF.

This clone was seen only once. J is TRBJ2-3 and V is TRBV6-5; no clear D. V lost 7 bases and J 2 bases, leaving 16 bases between the germline ends. Looked up from germline, CDR1 is MNHEY and CDR2 is SVGAGI. The CDR3 extends over 15 amino acids. CDR3 amino acids: CASTEVGGPTDTQYF. Written as DNA, the CDR3 is TGTGCCAGCACCGAGGTTGGCGGACCCACAGATACGCAGTATTTT.

This chain connects TRBV30 to TRBJ2-7; D is uncertain. The CDR3 is 11 residues long. The V end was cut by 2 bases, the J end by 3 bases, with 5 bases between. Germline CDR1 is GTSNPN and CDR2 is SVGIG (reference sequence). The CDR3 coding sequence is TGTGCCTGGAGTTCCGACTACGAGCAGTACTTC. Its protein is CAWSSDYEQYF. Full variable domain (missing parts from reference TRBV30 and TRBJ2-7): SQTIHQWPATLVQPVGSPLSLECTVEGTSNPNLYWYRQAAGRGLQLLFYSVGIGQISSEVPQNLSASRPQDRQFILSSKKLLLSDSGFYLCAWSSDYEQYFGPGTRLTVT.

In the case of this clone: The junction and the germline gene differ at one end; a read error may be behind it. The rearrangement uses TRBV4-1 and TRBJ2-1; no definite D call. Germline V gene sequence: CDR1 MGHRA, CDR2 YSYEKL. The CDR3 runs 11 residues. In nucleotides, the CDR3 is TGCGCCAGCAGCCAAGGAAGAGAGCGGTTCTTC. Translation: CASSQGRERFF.

V usage is TRBV19 and J usage is TRBJ1-2; 8 bases are shared with TRBD1. The length of the CDR3 is 16 residues. Per germline, CDR1 LNHDA and CDR2 SQIVND (reference sequence). The V segment lost 6 bases and the J segment 4 bases; nucleotides outside the gene matches: 13. The CDR3 nucleotides read TGTGCCAGTAGCTCACCCTCAGGGGGCATGGGCTATGGCTACACCTTC. Its translation is CASSSPSGGMGYGYTF.

This clone appeared a single time. The junction departs from the called germline gene at one end, perhaps through a read error. The chain links TRBV30 to TRBJ1-2; TRBD1 matches 9 bases. Germline CDR1 and CDR2: GTSNPN and SVGIG (reference sequence). This CDR3 is 11 amino acids long. This CDR3 is CAWSVRDRVLF. The CDR3 nucleotides are TGTGCCTGGAGTGTACGGGACAGGGTGCTCTTC.

This rearrangement joins TRBV29-1 to TRBJ2-3, with TRBD1 as a possible D gene (5 bases). Germline CDR1 reads SQVTM; CDR2 reads ANQGSEA. The CDR3 is 17 amino acids. V lost 3 bases, J lost 1 base, and 20 bases lay in between. CDR3 in DNA: TGCAGCGTTGATCCGTGGGGCGGTGTAGTACGCACAGATACGCAGTATTTT. Protein product: CSVDPWGGVVRTDTQYF.

This chain joins TRBV2 and TRBJ2-7; 7 nucleotides match TRBD1. Germline V gives CDR1 SNHLY, CDR2 FYNNEI. Trimming removed 6 bases from V and 1 base from J; junction bases left unmatched: 6. The CDR3 sequence is 14 residues long. The CDR3 DNA reads as TGTGCCAGCAGAGGGGGCACGATATCCTACGAGCAGTACTTC. Translating it yields CASRGGTISYEQYF.

The chain carries TRBV19 and TRBJ2-5; a possible D gene is TRBD2 (5 bases). This CDR3 is 13 amino acids long. Germline V CDR1 and CDR2: LNHDA, SQIVND (reference sequence). Trimming left V 3 bases short and J 5 bases short, with 10 bases between. The CDR3 nucleotides read TGTGCCAGTAGTATGAACCGCGGGGAGACCCAGTACTTC. Amino acids: CASSMNRGETQYF.

This clone was counted a single time. The chain links TRBV19 to TRBJ2-3; no definite D call. The CDR3 has 13 amino acids. The V and J ends lost 7 bases and 2 bases respectively, with 10 bases between them. The germline CDR1 and CDR2 sequences are LNHDA and SQIVND (reference sequence). The CDR3 DNA follows: TGTGCCAGTAAGAAATCCAACACAGATACGCAGTATTTT. It is translated as CASKKSNTDTQYF.

This clone appeared a few times. The chain recombines TRBV2 with TRBJ2-2, with 12 bases matching TRBD2. V dropped 6 bases and J dropped 6; count of bases not matched to a gene: 5. The CDR3 has 15 residues. CDR1 is SNHLY, CDR2 FYNNEI, per germline. The CDR3 loop is CASRRASGGAGELFF. CDR3 DNA: TGTGCCAGCAGGAGAGCTAGCGGGGGGGCCGGGGAGCTGTTTTTT.

The CDR3 protein is CASSPFGLSEQYF. The CDR3 region has the DNA TGTGCCAGCAGCCCCTTCGGACTATCCGAGCAGTACTTC. The chain links TRBV9 to TRBJ2-7; perhaps TRBD2 as D (6 bases). V lost 4 bases and J 6 bases, leaving 14 bases between the germline ends. This CDR3 region has 13 residues. From germline, CDR1 is SGDLS and CDR2 YYNGEE.

This chain links TRBV19 with TRBJ2-6, with unresolved D. Germline loops: CDR1 LNHDA, CDR2 SQIVND (reference sequence). V lost 6 bases and J lost 0, with 12 bases in between. This CDR3 has 16 amino acids. This CDR3 reads CASRSQDNSGANVLTF. For the CDR3, the DNA is TGTGCCAGTAGGAGCCAGGATAACTCTGGGGCCAACGTCCTGACTTTC.

The chain is built from TRBV19 and TRBJ2-2; D unresolved. V was shortened by 7 bases and J by 4 bases, with 16 bases between the two germline ends. The germline CDR1 and CDR2 sequences are LNHDA and SQIVND (reference sequence). This CDR3 contains 15 residues. The CDR3 spells CASNPLTVRTGELFF. In DNA, the CDR3 is TGTGCCAGTAATCCCCTCACAGTTCGCACCGGGGAGCTGTTTTTT.

Only one count was recorded for this clone. The chain has TRBV18 and TRBJ2-2, with 10 bases identical to TRBD2. Trimming cost V 3 bases and J 1 base; bases outside gene matches: 2. The CDR3 is 16 amino acids. Germline V lookup: CDR1 KGHSH, CDR2 LQKENI. CDR3 loop: CASSPLAGVNTGELFF. The CDR3 DNA follows: TGTGCCAGCTCACCTCTAGCGGGGGTGAACACCGGGGAGCTGTTTTTT.

The V call is TRBV11-3, the J call TRBJ2-5; 12 positions agree with TRBD1. This CDR3 comprises 16 residues. The trim removed 5 bases at V and 5 bases at J, leaving 9 bases unmatched. Per germline, CDR1 SGHNT and CDR2 YENEEA. The CDR3 region has the DNA TGTGCCAGCAGCCTCTATCGGGACAGGGGGCACGAGACCCAGTACTTC. This sequence encodes CASSLYRDRGHETQYF.

J is TRBJ2-1 and V is TRBV5-6, with D hard to call. The CDR3 is 11 amino acids. V lost 3 bases and J 6 bases, leaving 4 bases between the germline ends. From germline, CDR1 is SGHDT and CDR2 YYEEEE. The DNA of the CDR3 is TGTGCCAGCAGCTCAGGCAATGAGCAGTTCTTC. Its translation: CASSSGNEQFF.

The chain uses TRBV5-1 and TRBJ1-3; D is unresolved. CDR3 length: 13 amino acids. Trimming stripped 5 bases from V and 4 bases from J, with 10 bases between. Per the germline V gene, CDR1 is SGHRS and CDR2 is YFSETQ. CDR3 in DNA: TGCGCCAGCAGTATTGGATTGGGAAACACCATATATTTT. It encodes CASSIGLGNTIYF.

The chain has TRBV12-5 and TRBJ2-2, with TRBD2 matching 15 bases. This CDR3 comprises 20 residues. Trimming at V came to 1 base and at J to 3 bases, leaving 9 bases not matched to a gene. Germline V gene sequence: CDR1 LGHNT, CDR2 FRNRAP. CDR3 loop: CASGLERGLAGGPYTGELFF. CDR3 sequence (DNA): TGTGCTAGTGGTTTGGAAAGAGGACTAGCGGGAGGGCCGTACACCGGGGAGCTGTTTTTT.

The chain combines TRBV6-1 with TRBJ1-5; 9 bases fit TRBD1. Germline CDR1 MNHNS, CDR2 SASEGT. Trimming cost V 4 bases and J 4 bases; bases outside gene matches: 8. The CDR3 is 16 amino acids. The CDR3, as DNA: TGTGCCAGCAGTGTTCCGGGACAGGGAGAAAATCAGCCCCAGCATTTT. Its protein is CASSVPGQGENQPQHF.

This clone was recorded only once. This sequence joins TRBV6-1 and TRBJ1-5; D is undetermined. Germline V gene lookup returns CDR1 MNHNS and CDR2 SASEGT. The V end was cut by 8 bases, the J end by 2 bases, with 13 bases between. The CDR3 runs to 14 residues. The CDR3 loop is CASGDDGRNQPQHF. Written as DNA, the CDR3 is TGTGCCAGCGGCGATGACGGACGCAATCAGCCCCAGCATTTT.

The chain is built from TRBV9 and TRBJ2-2; 9 bases match TRBD1. Trimming took 3 bases from V and 4 from J; bases not matched to a gene: 7. This CDR3 has 16 residues. Looked up from germline, CDR1 is SGDLS and CDR2 is YYNGEE. DNA for the CDR3: TGTGCCAGCAGCGACGGACAGGGGACGGGCACCGGGGAGCTGTTTTTT. It specifies CASSDGQGTGTGELFF.

This clone was recorded only once. This chain connects TRBV19 to TRBJ2-5; no clear D. The CDR3 loop spans 14 amino acids. Trimming removed 5 bases at V and 5 bases at J, with 15 bases between. In germline, CDR1 is LNHDA, CDR2 SQIVND (reference sequence). The CDR3 spells CASSGITLGETQYF. CDR3 DNA sequence: TGTGCCAGTAGTGGTATCACCCTAGGCGAGACCCAGTACTTC.

The chain couples TRBV5-1 to TRBJ2-2; 9 nucleotides agree with TRBD2. V gave up 5 bases and J gave up 3 bases; unmatched junction bases: 5. Per the germline V gene, CDR1 is SGHRS and CDR2 is YFSETQ. There are 15 residues in the CDR3. CDR3 loop: CASRGSSGDTGELFF. The DNA of the CDR3 is TGCGCCAGCAGAGGGTCTAGCGGGGACACCGGGGAGCTGTTTTTT.

The V and J genes are TRBV19 and TRBJ1-1; D is ambiguous. The ends were cut back, 7 bases at V and 0 bases at J, with 21 bases in the middle. CDR1 LNHDA and CDR2 SQIVND come from the germline V gene (reference sequence). The CDR3 extends over 17 amino acids. CDR3 amino acids: CASNRWGTGRLNTEAFF. The CDR3 DNA follows: TGTGCCAGTAATAGGTGGGGTACGGGCAGATTGAACACTGAAGCTTTCTTT.

This clone was seen only a few times. The V and J genes are TRBV29-1 and TRBJ1-1; D gene uncertain. Germline CDR1 is SQVTM and CDR2 is ANQGSEA. The V and J ends lost 6 bases and 1 base respectively, with 3 bases between them. This CDR3 comprises 10 residues. CDR3 bases: TGCAGCGTCAAGAACACTGAAGCTTTCTTT. This encodes CSVKNTEAFF.

The chain employs TRBV18 and TRBJ1-4; no firm D call. The CDR3 is 15 amino acids. V gave up 6 bases and J gave up 2 bases, with 13 bases separating them. CDR1 and CDR2 from the germline V gene are KGHSH and LQKENI. This CDR3 is CASSQNSPTNEKLFF. The CDR3 DNA follows: TGTGCCAGCTCCCAGAACAGTCCCACTAATGAAAAACTGTTTTTT. Complete variable domain (other parts from reference TRBV18 and TRBJ1-4): NAGVMQNPRHLVRRRGQEARLRCSPMKGHSHVYWYRQLPEEGLKFMVYLQKENIIDESGMPKERFSAEFPKEGPSILRIQQVVRGDSAAYFCASSQNSPTNEKLFFGSGTQLSVL.

The genes are TRBV5-6 and TRBJ1-5; D is ambiguous. In germline, CDR1 is SGHDT, CDR2 YYEEEE. V was pared by 6 bases and J by 0 bases, with 10 bases between. This CDR3 is 14 amino acids long. CDR3 DNA sequence: TGTGCCAGCAACCTGGTTAATAGCAATCAGCCCCAGCATTTT. This gives the protein CASNLVNSNQPQHF.

The V and J genes are TRBV5-1 and TRBJ2-1, with D hard to call. This CDR3 contains 15 residues. The germline V and J ends were trimmed by 0 bases and 0 bases, with 7 bases remaining between them. Germline V gives CDR1 SGHRS, CDR2 YFSETQ. The CDR3 region has the DNA TGCGCCAGCAGCTTGGCAGAGAGCTCCTACAATGAGCAGTTCTTC. This sequence encodes CASSLAESSYNEQFF. Full variable domain (rest looked up from reference TRBV5-1 and TRBJ2-1): KAGVTQTPRYLIKTRGQQVTLSCSPISGHRSVSWYQQTPGQGLQFLFEYFSETQRNKGNFPGRFSGRQFSNSRSEMNVSTLELGDSALYLCASSLAESSYNEQFFGPGTRLTVL.